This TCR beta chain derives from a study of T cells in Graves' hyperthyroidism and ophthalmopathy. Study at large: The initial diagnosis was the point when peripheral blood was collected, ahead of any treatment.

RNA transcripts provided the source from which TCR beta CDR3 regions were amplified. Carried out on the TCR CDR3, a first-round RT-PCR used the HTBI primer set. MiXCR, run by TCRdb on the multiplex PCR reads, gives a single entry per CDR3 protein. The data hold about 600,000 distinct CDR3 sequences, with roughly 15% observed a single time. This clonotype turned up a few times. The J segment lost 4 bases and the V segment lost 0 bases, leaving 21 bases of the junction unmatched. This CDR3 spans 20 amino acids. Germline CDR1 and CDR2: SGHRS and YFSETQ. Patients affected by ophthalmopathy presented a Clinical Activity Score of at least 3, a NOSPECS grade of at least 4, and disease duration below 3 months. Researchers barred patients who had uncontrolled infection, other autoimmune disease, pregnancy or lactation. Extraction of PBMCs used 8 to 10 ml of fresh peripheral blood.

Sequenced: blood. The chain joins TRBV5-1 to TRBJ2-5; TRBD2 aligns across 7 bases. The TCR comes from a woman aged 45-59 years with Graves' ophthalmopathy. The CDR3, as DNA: TGCGCCAGCAGCTTGGTATTCGGTAACCGCGCGGGAGTCGTTTCAGAGACCCAGTACTTC. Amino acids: CASSLVFGNRAGVVSETQYF.